Detailed here is one T cell receptor (beta chain). The data were taken from a study of T cell changes during pregnancy in multiple sclerosis. Sequenced by immunoSEQ multiplex PCR; TCRdb stores in-frame clones only, minus some. The sample consists of about 36,000 clones, 89% of them appearing once. Here the sequenced sample was CD8+ T cells from peripheral blood mononuclear cells, taken in the third trimester of pregnancy. The sequence came from a female donor with multiple sclerosis, enrolled in a pregnancy study.

The CDR3 DNA reads as TGTGCCAGCAGTCCGATCCAGGTCACCGGGGAGCTGTTTTTT. It yields the protein CASSPIQVTGELFF. The V gene is TRBV27, the J gene TRBJ2-2, with D uncertain. Germline V CDR1 and CDR2: MNHEY, SMNVEV (reference sequence). Trimming left V 5 bases short and J 4 bases short, with 11 bases between. The CDR3 loop spans 14 amino acids.